These T cell receptor beta chains were read from a single sample in a study of cytomegalovirus exposure and HLA in healthy donors. The repertoire was sequenced with immunoSEQ multiplex PCR; TCRdb's copy has only in-frame clones and lacks some. This table holds fewer than 300,000 clones, roughly 90% found once. Material: PBMCs. These receptors were collected from a man aged 40-50 years in good health and CMV-seropositive. Each CDR3 is given with its conserved first and last residue. Each record gives: D gene, CDR3 length, V gene, clone size, J gene, CDR3 DNA, CDR3 protein. D genes are given only for firm matches. Rows may omit the clone size; those that give it use once, few, many or a size class.

TRBD2	15	TRBV5-1	NA	TRBJ2-5	TGCGCCAGCAGCTTGGTGCCTAGCGGGAGTGAGACCCAGTACTTC	CASSLVPSGSETQYF
TRBD1	15	TRBV25-1	NA	TRBJ1-5	TGTGCCAGCAGAGAAGACAGGGGGGGCAATCAGCCCCAGCATTTT	CASREDRGGNQPQHF
NA	13	TRBV5-6	NA	TRBJ1-5	TGTGCCAGCAGCTTGGGATGGGGCCAGCCCCAGCATTTT	CASSLGWGQPQHF
TRBD1	14	TRBV7-9	NA	TRBJ2-7	TGTGCCAGCAGACTGACAGGGCCCTCCTACGAGCAGTACTTC	CASRLTGPSYEQYF
TRBD1	17	TRBV5-1	NA	TRBJ1-4	TGCGCCAGCAGCTTGGACAGGGGAAGGGGCCTAGATGAAAAACTGTTTTTT	CASSLDRGRGLDEKLFF
NA	16	TRBV11-2	NA	TRBJ2-7	TGTGCCAGCAGCCCGACCGCTCCCGGGACAAACTACGAGCAGTACTTC	CASSPTAPGTNYEQYF
NA	14	TRBV4-3	few	TRBJ1-4	TGCGCCAGCAGCCAAGACGGGAGTAATGAAAAACTGTTTTTT	CASSQDGSNEKLFF
NA	15	TRBV5-1	NA	TRBJ1-6	TGCGCCAGCAGCTTGGAGGGGTCAGGTAATTCACCCCTCCACTTT	CASSLEGSGNSPLHF
NA	17	TRBV7-8	NA	TRBJ2-7	TGTGCCAGCAGCTTAGCTACAGGGTCGGAAAGTCTCTACGAGCAGTACTTC	CASSLATGSESLYEQYF
TRBD2	14	TRBV28	NA	TRBJ2-1	TGTGCCAGCAGCCCGGGACTAGCGGGCAATGAGCAGTTCTTC	CASSPGLAGNEQFF
TRBD2	20	TRBV7-8	NA	TRBJ2-7	TGTGCCAGCAGCTTAGGACCTGGACTAGCGGGAGGTCTAAATGTTAACGAGCAGTACTTC	CASSLGPGLAGGLNVNEQYF
TRBD2	17	TRBV11-1	NA	TRBJ2-2	TGTGCCAGCAGCTTCAAGCGGGAGGGCCGTAGGACCGGGGAGCTGTTTTTT	CASSFKREGRRTGELFF
NA	15	TRBV4-1	NA	TRBJ1-2	TGCGCCAGCAGCCAAGATAGTCGACAGAACTATGGCTACACCTTC	CASSQDSRQNYGYTF
NA	11	TRBV29-1	NA	TRBJ2-5	TGCAGCGTTGCGGGGAGTGAGACCCAGTACTTC	CSVAGSETQYF
TRBD1	15	TRBV27	NA	TRBJ2-1	TGTGCCAGCAGTTTATCGGCAGGGGGCACATATGAGCAGTTCTTC	CASSLSAGGTYEQFF
TRBD1	15	TRBV7-9	NA	TRBJ2-3	TGTGCCAGCAGCCCCCGGGACAGGGAACATCGTACGCAGTATTTT	CASSPRDREHRTQYF
TRBD1	14	TRBV6-1	few	TRBJ1-2	TGTGCCAGCAGTGACAGGGGGGTCCTTTTTGGCTACACCTTC	CASSDRGVLFGYTF
TRBD2	17	TRBV7-3	NA	TRBJ2-3	TGTGCCAGCAGTGGCCGGCTAGCGGGAGGAGGAACAGATACGCAGTATTTT	CASSGRLAGGGTDTQYF
TRBD1	17	TRBV18	NA	TRBJ1-5	TGTGCCAGCTCAGCGCTACCTCGGACAGGGGAAAATCAGCCCCAGCATTTT	CASSALPRTGENQPQHF
NA	15	TRBV4-1	NA	TRBJ2-7	TGCGCCAGCAGCCAAGCCCCCGGGGGCTCCTACGAGCAGTACTTC	CASSQAPGGSYEQYF
TRBD1	15	TRBV6-6	NA	TRBJ2-3	TGTGCCAGCAGCAGGGACAGGGGTCAGGCAGATACGCAGTATTTT	CASSRDRGQADTQYF
NA	12	TRBV7-2	NA	TRBJ1-1	TGTGCCAGCACAGGGTTGGGCACTGAAGCTTTCTTT	CASTGLGTEAFF
TRBD1	16	TRBV19	NA	TRBJ1-1	TGTGCCAGTAGGAGAAGGGGACAGCAAATGAACACTGAAGCTTTCTTT	CASRRRGQQMNTEAFF
NA	12	TRBV28	NA	TRBJ1-1	TGTGCCAGCAGTTTATGGAGCACTGAAGCTTTCTTT	CASSLWSTEAFF
NA	14	TRBV7-9	NA	TRBJ1-1	TGTGCCAGCAGTAAGGTCCTTAGACAGGCTGAAGCTTTCTTT	CASSKVLRQAEAFF
TRBD2	14	TRBV28	NA	TRBJ2-7	TGTGCCAGCAGCCGGACTAGCGGGAGCAACGAGCAGTACTTC	CASSRTSGSNEQYF
NA	16	TRBV19	NA	TRBJ2-2	TGTGCCAGTAGTATAGGAGGACACGTGAACACCGGGGAGCTGTTTTTT	CASSIGGHVNTGELFF
TRBD1	14	TRBV27	NA	TRBJ1-4	TGTGCCAGCAGTACGGGACAGGGAAGTGAAAAACTGTTTTTT	CASSTGQGSEKLFF
NA	12	TRBV11-2	NA	TRBJ2-7	TGTGCCAGCAGCTTAGATCGGAGGGAGCAGTACTTC	CASSLDRREQYF
NA	15	TRBV11-2	NA	TRBJ2-4	TGTGCCAGCAGCCGAGGGGGGGCGGATAAAAACATTCAGTACTTC	CASSRGGADKNIQYF
TRBD2	16	TRBV12-5	NA	TRBJ2-7	TGTGCTAGTGCCTTCTCCGGGGGGGCGGACCCCTACGAGCAGTACTTC	CASAFSGGADPYEQYF
NA	16	TRBV21-1	NA	TRBJ2-6	TGTGCCAGCAGCAATACAGGGATCTCTGGGGCCAACGTCCTGACTTTC	CASSNTGISGANVLTF
NA	14	TRBV18	NA	TRBJ2-5	TGTGCCAGCTCCCCCGATGGGGGAGGTGAGACCCAGTACTTC	CASSPDGGGETQYF
TRBD1	15	TRBV28	once	TRBJ1-5	TGTGCCAGCAGTCCAGACAGGGTCGGGGAACAGCCCCAGCATTTT	CASSPDRVGEQPQHF
NA	14	TRBV7-6	NA	TRBJ2-7	TGTGCCAGCAGCCTACAGCACAGGTTATACGAGCAGTACTTC	CASSLQHRLYEQYF
TRBD2	15	TRBV11-2	NA	TRBJ2-7	TGTGCCAGCAGCGAAGGGACTAGCGGTACCTACGAGCAGTACTTC	CASSEGTSGTYEQYF
TRBD1	15	TRBV5-1	few	TRBJ1-1	TGCGCCAGCAGCTTGGGGGACAGCTTGGACACTGAAGCTTTCTTT	CASSLGDSLDTEAFF
NA	16	TRBV4-3	once	TRBJ1-4	TGCGCCAGCAGCCAAGATAGGGGGACCCGTAATGAAAAACTGTTTTTT	CASSQDRGTRNEKLFF
TRBD2	16	TRBV7-9	NA	TRBJ2-1	TGTTCCAGCAGCTTAGCCTCTAGCGGGAGGGCGTATGAGCAGTTCTTC	CSSSLASSGRAYEQFF
TRBD1	12	TRBV19	once	TRBJ2-4	TGTGCCAGTAGTCTTACAGGGGGGCCCCAGTACTTC	CASSLTGGPQYF
NA	14	TRBV5-1	once	TRBJ2-2	TGCGCCAGCAGCCTCCCCACGGGTAACGGGGAGCTGTTTTTT	CASSLPTGNGELFF
NA	14	TRBV18	NA	TRBJ1-5	TGTGCCAGCTCACCAGACCAGGGGTATCAGCCCCAGCATTTT	CASSPDQGYQPQHF
NA	15	TRBV5-1	NA	TRBJ1-1	TGCGCCAGCACCCCAGGGGCGGGCGGGGGGACTGAAGCTTTCTTT	CASTPGAGGGTEAFF
NA	14	TRBV27	NA	TRBJ2-2	TGTGCCAGCAGTTTAATGGCTGCCACCGGGGAGCTGTTTTTT	CASSLMAATGELFF
NA	14	TRBV27	NA	TRBJ1-5	TGTGCCAGCAGTTTCTTTGAGGACAATCAGCCCCAGCATTTT	CASSFFEDNQPQHF
TRBD2	14	TRBV10-2	few	TRBJ2-7	TGCGCCAGCAGTCCCGGGACTATATCCTACGAGCAGTACTTC	CASSPGTISYEQYF
NA	15	TRBV7-9	NA	TRBJ2-1	TGTTCCAGCAGGGGTGGGGGGGGTTCCTACAATGAGCAGTTCTTC	CSSRGGGGSYNEQFF
NA	14	TRBV15	NA	TRBJ2-1	TGTGCCACCTCGAGGGTCTTGGGCTACAATGAGCAGTTCTTC	CATSRVLGYNEQFF
TRBD2	16	TRBV6-6	NA	TRBJ2-1	TGTGCCAGCAGTTCGGGACTAGCCCGATTCTACAATGAGCAGTTCTTC	CASSSGLARFYNEQFF